This T cell receptor (beta chain) was retrieved from a study of identical twins. Study-wide findings and caveats: Insertions were reduced in abundant cord blood beta clonotypes but not in memory repertoires.

As concerns this clonotype: Its antigen is still unknown.

Addition of a universal primer site occurred through template switching, and cDNA carried unique molecular identifiers. TCRdb reprocessed the 5' RACE reads via MiXCR and lists one record per CDR3 protein. The data contain more than 350,000 distinct CDR3 sequences, about 9% of them singletons. V was clipped by 4 bases and J by 0 bases, with 17 bases between them. Germline V gene data show CDR1 as SGDLS and CDR2 as YYNGEE. The CDR3 covers 18 residues. The chain employs TRBV9 and TRBJ2-6; D is possibly TRBD1 or TRBD2 (5 bases each). Input material: naive T cells sorted from blood. The clonotype originates from a woman aged 45-59 years in good health. CDR3 nucleotide sequence: TGTGCCAGCAGCCCCATGGGGGTCCGGAGCTCTGGGGCCAACGTCCTGACTTTC. Protein product: CASSPMGVRSSGANVLTF. The variable domain in full, completed from reference TRBV9 and TRBJ2-6, reads DSGVTQTPKHLITATGQRVTLRCSPRSGDLSVYWYQQSLDQGLQFLIQYYNGEERAKGNILERFSAQQFPDLHSELNLSSLELGDSALYFCASSPMGVRSSGANVLTFGAGSRLTVL.